A selection of T cell receptor beta chains follows, all from one sample in a study of blood T cell repertoires in COVID-19. The repertoire was sequenced with immunoSEQ multiplex PCR; TCRdb's copy has only in-frame clones and lacks some. The sample has approximately 530,000 clones, roughly nine tenths seen once. What was sequenced was peripheral blood. The receptor source for this set is a woman aged 45-59 years with COVID-19, enrolled during active disease. CDR3s leave out the opening cysteine and the closing phenylalanine or tryptophan. D genes are given only for firm matches.

D gene: -
V gene: TRBV2
J gene: TRBJ1-2
CDR3 protein: ASSPAQGSNYGYT

D gene: -
V gene: TRBV5-1
J gene: TRBJ2-2
CDR3 protein: ASSLAFGTPYLNTGELF

D gene: -
V gene: TRBV6-5
J gene: TRBJ1-2
CDR3 protein: ASSYSSPGTYGYT

D gene: -
V gene: TRBV20-1
J gene: TRBJ2-5
CDR3 protein: SASTAIETQY

D gene: TRBD1
V gene: TRBV6-5
J gene: TRBJ1-1
CDR3 protein: ASSYQQGAPEAF

D gene: -
V gene: TRBV3-1/TRBV3-2
J gene: TRBJ2-1
CDR3 protein: ASSLQISDEQF

D gene: -
V gene: TRBV30
J gene: TRBJ2-3
CDR3 protein: AWKPGLSTDTQY

D gene: -
V gene: TRBV10-3
J gene: TRBJ2-7
CDR3 protein: AISEKRGPYEQY

D gene: TRBD1
V gene: TRBV9
J gene: TRBJ1-1
CDR3 protein: ASSVRGQGLDEAF

D gene: -
V gene: TRBV9
J gene: TRBJ1-2
CDR3 protein: ASSLGSYGYT

D gene: -
V gene: TRBV30
J gene: TRBJ1-2
CDR3 protein: AWSREGYGYT

D gene: TRBD1
V gene: TRBV27
J gene: TRBJ1-1
CDR3 protein: ASSFDRGLTEAF

D gene: -
V gene: TRBV30
J gene: TRBJ1-4
CDR3 protein: AWSGGDPGRKKLF

D gene: TRBD2
V gene: TRBV28
J gene: TRBJ2-7
CDR3 protein: ASSRLAGIYEQY

D gene: TRBD2
V gene: TRBV10-1
J gene: TRBJ2-3
CDR3 protein: ASSSGGGTDTQY

D gene: TRBD1
V gene: TRBV5-6
J gene: TRBJ1-1
CDR3 protein: ASSAPTGGGTEAF